The present entry profiles one T cell receptor beta chain with its context. Its antigen is still unknown. The source of the sample is a study of cytomegalovirus exposure and HLA in healthy donors. PCR used 60 Vbeta primers and 13 Jbeta primers. Only in-frame clones appear in the TCRdb table, and some are missing; sequencing was by immunoSEQ multiplex PCR. The data contain approximately 100,000 clones, 65% to 80% of them singletons. This CDR3 spans 16 amino acids. Per germline, CDR1 MGHRA and CDR2 YSYEKL. Losses at the gene ends were 0 bases for V and 6 bases for J; bases not matched to a gene: 6. Participants comprised healthy donors of bone marrow. General study findings and limits: While the bulk of TCR sequences proved rare, some public TCRs turned up in many donors. The availability of immune exposure information extended only to CMV serostatus. In a later analysis, TCR association rates varied by HLA locus: DRB1 most, HLA-C fewest.

This chain uses TRBV4-1 with TRBJ2-3; 10 bases are a match to TRBD2. Input material: PBMCs. This TCR derives from a man in his fifties or sixties in good health and CMV-seronegative. The CDR3 region has the DNA TGCGCCAGCAGCCAAGAGGGAGCGGGGGGGTTTGATACGCAGTATTTT. Protein: CASSQEGAGGFDTQYF.